This T cell receptor beta chain was identified in a study of CD8 T cells in ankylosing spondylitis. Study-level points and caveats: Within ankylosing spondylitis blood, a TCR beta motif made up of seven to nine highly homologous variants appeared to be characteristic.

Germline V gene data show CDR1 as MDHEN and CDR2 as SYDVKM. V gave up 5 bases and J gave up 4 bases, with 9 bases separating them. This CDR3 is 14 amino acids long. TCRdb itself ran the 5' RACE reads through MiXCR, one entry per CDR3 protein. Here the sample spans about 390,000 distinct CDR3 sequences, approximately 20% being singletons. This clonotype has only a few counts. The antigen is not known. This clonotype was sampled from a male donor with ankylosing spondylitis. The sequenced sample consisted of blood, either unsorted or a sorted T cell fraction (not recorded which). The chain is built from TRBV28 and TRBJ2-6, with TRBD1 as a possible D gene (6 bases). The CDR3 DNA follows: TGTGCCAGCAGTACAGGGTCGGGGGCCAACGTCCTGACTTTC. Protein product: CASSTGSGANVLTF.